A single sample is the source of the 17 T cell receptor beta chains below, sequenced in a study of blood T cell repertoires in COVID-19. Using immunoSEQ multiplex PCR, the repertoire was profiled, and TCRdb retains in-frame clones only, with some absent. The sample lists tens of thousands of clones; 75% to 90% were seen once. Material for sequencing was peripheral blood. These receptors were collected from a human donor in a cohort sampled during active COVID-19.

The CDR3 is CASSRSGTGLTGELFF. As DNA, the CDR3 is TGCGCCAGCAGTAGATCCGGTACAGGCCTCACCGGGGAGCTGTTTTTT. This chain connects TRBV5-1 to TRBJ2-2, with D possibly being TRBD1 (5 bases). V was clipped by 5 bases and J by 4 bases, with 18 bases between them. The CDR3 is 16 amino acids. Germline loops: CDR1 SGHRS, CDR2 YFSETQ.

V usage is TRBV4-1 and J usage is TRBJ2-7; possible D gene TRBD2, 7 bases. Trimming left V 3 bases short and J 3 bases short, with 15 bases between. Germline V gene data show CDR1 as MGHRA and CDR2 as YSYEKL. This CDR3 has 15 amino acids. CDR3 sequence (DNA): TGCGCCAGCAGCCAGACTACAGGGAGGGTCTACGAGCAGTACTTC. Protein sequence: CASSQTTGRVYEQYF.

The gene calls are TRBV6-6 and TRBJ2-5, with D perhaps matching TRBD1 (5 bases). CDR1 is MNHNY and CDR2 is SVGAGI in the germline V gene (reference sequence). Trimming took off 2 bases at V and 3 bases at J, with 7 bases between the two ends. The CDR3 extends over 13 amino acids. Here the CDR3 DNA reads TGTGCCAGCAGTTACAACAGGAAAGAGACCCAGTACTTC. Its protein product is CASSYNRKETQYF.

The DNA of the CDR3 is TGTGCCAGCGGAGGGGTGGGTGAAACCGGGGAGCTGTTTTTT. Protein sequence: CASGGVGETGELFF. The genes are TRBV11-2 and TRBJ2-2; a possible D gene is TRBD2 (6 bases). There are 14 residues in the CDR3. Germline loops: CDR1 SGHAT, CDR2 FQNNGV. The V end was cut by 8 bases, the J end by 5 bases, with 15 bases between.

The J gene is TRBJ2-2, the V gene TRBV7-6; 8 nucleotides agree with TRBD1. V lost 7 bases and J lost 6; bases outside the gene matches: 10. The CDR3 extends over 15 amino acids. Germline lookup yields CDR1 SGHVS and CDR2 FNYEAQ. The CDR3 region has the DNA TGTGCCAGCACCCTTTGGACAGGGTTGTCCGGGGAGCTGTTTTTT. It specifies CASTLWTGLSGELFF.

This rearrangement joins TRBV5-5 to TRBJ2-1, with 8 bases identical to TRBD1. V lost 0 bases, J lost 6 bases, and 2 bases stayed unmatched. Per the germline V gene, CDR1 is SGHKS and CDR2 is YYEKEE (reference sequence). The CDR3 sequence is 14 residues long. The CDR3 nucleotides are TGTGCCAGCAGCTTGGGGCAGGGGGCCAATGAGCAGTTCTTC. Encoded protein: CASSLGQGANEQFF.

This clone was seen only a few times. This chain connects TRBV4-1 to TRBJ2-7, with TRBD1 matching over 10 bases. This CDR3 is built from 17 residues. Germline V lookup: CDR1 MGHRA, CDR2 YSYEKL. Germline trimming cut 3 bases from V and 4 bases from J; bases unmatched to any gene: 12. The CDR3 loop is CASSQREVTGGSYEQYF. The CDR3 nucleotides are TGCGCCAGCAGCCAGAGGGAGGTGACAGGGGGCAGTTACGAGCAGTACTTC.

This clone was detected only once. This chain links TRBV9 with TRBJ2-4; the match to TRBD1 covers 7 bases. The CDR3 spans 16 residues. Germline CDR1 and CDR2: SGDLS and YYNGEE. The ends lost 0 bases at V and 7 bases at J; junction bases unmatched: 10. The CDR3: CASSVAGDRVLNIQYF. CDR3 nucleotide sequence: TGTGCCAGCAGCGTAGCGGGTGACAGGGTGTTGAACATTCAGTACTTC.

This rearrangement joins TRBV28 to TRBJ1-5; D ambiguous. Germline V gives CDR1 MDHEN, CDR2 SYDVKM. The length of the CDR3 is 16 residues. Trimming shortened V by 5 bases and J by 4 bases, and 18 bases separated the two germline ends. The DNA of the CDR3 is TGTGCCAGCAGTCCCTTGGGCGGGGAAGTAAATCAGCCCCAGCATTTT. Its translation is CASSPLGGEVNQPQHF.

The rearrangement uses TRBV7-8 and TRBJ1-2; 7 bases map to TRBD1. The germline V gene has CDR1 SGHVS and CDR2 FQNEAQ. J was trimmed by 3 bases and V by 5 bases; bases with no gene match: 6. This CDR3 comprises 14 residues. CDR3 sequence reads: CASSKNRGDYGYTF. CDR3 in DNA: TGTGCCAGCAGCAAAAACAGGGGAGACTATGGCTACACCTTC.

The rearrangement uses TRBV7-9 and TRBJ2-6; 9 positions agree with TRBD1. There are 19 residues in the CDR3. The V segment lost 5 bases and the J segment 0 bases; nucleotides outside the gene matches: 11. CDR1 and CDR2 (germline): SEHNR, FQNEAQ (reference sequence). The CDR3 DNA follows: TGTGCCAGCAGCAAGAACGACGGACAGGGGCACTCTGGGGCCAACGTCCTGACTTTC. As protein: CASSKNDGQGHSGANVLTF. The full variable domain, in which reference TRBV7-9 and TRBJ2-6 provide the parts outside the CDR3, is DTGVSQNPRHKITKRGQNVTFRCDPISEHNRLYWYRQTLGQGPEFLTYFQNEAQLEKSRLLSDRFSAERPKGSFSTLEIQRTEQGDSAMYLCASSKNDGQGHSGANVLTFGAGSRLTVL.

The CDR3 region is CASNQGESSYNEQFF. In nucleotides, the CDR3 is TGTGCCAGCAACCAGGGGGAAAGCTCCTACAATGAGCAGTTCTTC. This chain uses TRBV28 with TRBJ2-1; 7 positions agree with TRBD1. This CDR3 comprises 15 residues. The V gene end was trimmed by 7 bases and the J gene end by 0 bases; junction bases not matched to a gene: 6. The germline V gene has CDR1 MDHEN and CDR2 SYDVKM.

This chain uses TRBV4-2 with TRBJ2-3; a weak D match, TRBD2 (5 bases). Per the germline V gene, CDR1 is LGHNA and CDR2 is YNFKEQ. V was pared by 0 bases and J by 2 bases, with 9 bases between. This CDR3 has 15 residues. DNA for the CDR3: TGTGCCAGCAGCCAAGACAAGCGGACCACAGATACGCAGTATTTT. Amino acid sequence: CASSQDKRTTDTQYF.

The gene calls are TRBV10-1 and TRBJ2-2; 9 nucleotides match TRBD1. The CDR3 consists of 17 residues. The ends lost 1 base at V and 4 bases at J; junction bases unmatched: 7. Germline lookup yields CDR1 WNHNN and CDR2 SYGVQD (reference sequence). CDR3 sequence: CASSEFVGTGSTGELFF. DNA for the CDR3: TGCGCCAGCAGTGAGTTTGTTGGGACAGGGTCCACCGGGGAGCTGTTTTTT.

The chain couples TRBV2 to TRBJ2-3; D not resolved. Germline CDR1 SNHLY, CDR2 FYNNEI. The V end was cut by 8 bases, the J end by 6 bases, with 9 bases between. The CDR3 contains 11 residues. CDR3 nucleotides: TGTGCCAGCCGGTTCTTCGATACGCAGTATTTT. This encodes CASRFFDTQYF.

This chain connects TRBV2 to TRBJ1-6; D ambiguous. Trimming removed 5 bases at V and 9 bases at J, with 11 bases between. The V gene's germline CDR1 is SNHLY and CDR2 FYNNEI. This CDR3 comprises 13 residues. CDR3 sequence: CASSLANGSPLHF. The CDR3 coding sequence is TGTGCCAGCAGTCTCGCGAACGGTTCACCCCTCCACTTT.

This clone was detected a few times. The CDR3 DNA follows: TGCGCCAGCAGCTTGGGTCAGGGGTCCCCGCGTGAGCAGTACTTC. Residues: CASSLGQGSPREQYF. The chain carries TRBV5-1 and TRBJ2-7; TRBD1 might be the D (6 bases). This CDR3 has 15 residues. The V end was cut by 0 bases, the J end by 7 bases, with 17 bases between. Germline assignment: CDR1 SGHRS and CDR2 YFSETQ. The full variable domain, in which reference TRBV5-1 and TRBJ2-7 provide the parts outside the CDR3, is KAGVTQTPRYLIKTRGQQVTLSCSPISGHRSVSWYQQTPGQGLQFLFEYFSETQRNKGNFPGRFSGRQFSNSRSEMNVSTLELGDSALYLCASSLGQGSPREQYFGPGTRLTVT.